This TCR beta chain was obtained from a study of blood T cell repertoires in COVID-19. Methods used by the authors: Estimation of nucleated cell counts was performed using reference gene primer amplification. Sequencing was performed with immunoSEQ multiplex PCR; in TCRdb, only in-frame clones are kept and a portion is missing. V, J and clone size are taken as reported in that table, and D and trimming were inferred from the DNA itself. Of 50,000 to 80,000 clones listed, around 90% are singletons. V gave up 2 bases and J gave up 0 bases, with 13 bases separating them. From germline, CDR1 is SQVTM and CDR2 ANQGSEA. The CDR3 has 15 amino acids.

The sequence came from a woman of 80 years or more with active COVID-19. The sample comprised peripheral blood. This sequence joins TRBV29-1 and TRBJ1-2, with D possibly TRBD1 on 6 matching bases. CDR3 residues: CSVELGDTTNYGYTF. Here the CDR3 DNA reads TGCAGCGTTGAATTAGGGGACACGACTAACTATGGCTACACCTTC.